This TCR beta chain was sequenced during a study of blood T cell repertoires in COVID-19. Study overall: Samples representing acute and convalescent COVID-19 were sourced from the United States, Italy and Spain. Sources were T cells, B-cell-depleted T cells, or PBMCs; the material itself was cDNA or gDNA.

Original handling: Reference gene primer amplification in the assay estimated nucleated cell counts. Some clones are missing from TCRdb's copy, which holds only in-frame ones; the method was immunoSEQ multiplex PCR. V and J calls and clone size are copied from that table; D and trimming were computed from the DNA. The sample includes 300,000 to 400,000 clones, about 90% of them seen just once. Enrolled during active infection, Seattle patients were then followed longitudinally. Losses at the gene ends were 4 bases for V and 5 bases for J; bases not matched to a gene: 6. This CDR3 has 15 amino acids. Germline assignment: CDR1 LNHDA and CDR2 SQIVND (reference sequence).

The chain combines TRBV19 with TRBJ2-5; 11 nucleotides agree with TRBD2. Sequences were obtained from peripheral blood. The sequence came from a woman aged 45-60 years with COVID-19, enrolled during active disease. Here the CDR3 reads CASSTVAGGRETQYF. CDR3 sequence (DNA): TGTGCCAGTAGTACCGTAGCGGGGGGGAGGGAGACCCAGTACTTC.